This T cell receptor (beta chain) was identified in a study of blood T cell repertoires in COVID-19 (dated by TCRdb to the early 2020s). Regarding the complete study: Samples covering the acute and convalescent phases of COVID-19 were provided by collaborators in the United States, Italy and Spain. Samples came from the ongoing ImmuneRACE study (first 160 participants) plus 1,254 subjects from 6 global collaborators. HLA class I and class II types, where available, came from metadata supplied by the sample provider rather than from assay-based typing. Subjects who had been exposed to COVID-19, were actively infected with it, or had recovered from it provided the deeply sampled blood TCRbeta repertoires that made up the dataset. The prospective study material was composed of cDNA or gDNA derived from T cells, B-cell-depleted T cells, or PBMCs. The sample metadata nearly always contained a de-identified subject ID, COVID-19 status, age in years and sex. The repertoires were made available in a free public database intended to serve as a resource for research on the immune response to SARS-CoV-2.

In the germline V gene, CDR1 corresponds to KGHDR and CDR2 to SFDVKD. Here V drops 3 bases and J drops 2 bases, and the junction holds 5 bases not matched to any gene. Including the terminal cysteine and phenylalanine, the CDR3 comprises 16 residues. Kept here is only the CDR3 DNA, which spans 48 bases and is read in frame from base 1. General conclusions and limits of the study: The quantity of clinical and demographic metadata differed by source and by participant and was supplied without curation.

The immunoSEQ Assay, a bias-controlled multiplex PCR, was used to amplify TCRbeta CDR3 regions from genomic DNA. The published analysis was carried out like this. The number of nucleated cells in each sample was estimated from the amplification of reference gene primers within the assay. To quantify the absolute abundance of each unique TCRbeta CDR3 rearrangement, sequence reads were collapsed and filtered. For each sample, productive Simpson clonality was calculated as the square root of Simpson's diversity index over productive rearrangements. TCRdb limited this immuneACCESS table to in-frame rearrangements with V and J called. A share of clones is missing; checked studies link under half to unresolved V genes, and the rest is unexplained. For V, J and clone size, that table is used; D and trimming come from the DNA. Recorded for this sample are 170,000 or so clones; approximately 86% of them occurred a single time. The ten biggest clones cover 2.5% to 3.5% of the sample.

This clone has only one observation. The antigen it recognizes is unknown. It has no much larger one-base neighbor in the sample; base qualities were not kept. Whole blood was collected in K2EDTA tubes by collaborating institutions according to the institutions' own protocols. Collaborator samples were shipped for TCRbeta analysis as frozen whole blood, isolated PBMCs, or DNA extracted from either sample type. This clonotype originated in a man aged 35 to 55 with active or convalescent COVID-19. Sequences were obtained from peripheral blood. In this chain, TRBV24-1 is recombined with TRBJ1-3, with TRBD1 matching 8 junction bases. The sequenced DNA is TGTGCCACCAGTGATCTAGGACAGGGACCTGGAAACACCATATATTTT. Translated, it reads CATSDLGQGPGNTIYF.